These T cell receptor beta chains were read from a single sample in a study of CD8+CD57+ T cells in acquired aplastic anemia. TCRdb re-derived calls from the reads in MiXCR, one entry per CDR3 protein. The data show 180,000 or so distinct CDR3 sequences, roughly three fifths seen once. Sequencing used sorted CD4+, CD8+, or CD8+CD57+ T cells (not recorded which) from PBMCs. The receptor set was obtained from a human donor with aplastic anemia. Each CDR3 is given with its conserved first and last residue. Each record gives: J gene, clone size, V gene, D gene, CDR3 DNA, CDR3 protein. The D gene is left open where the match is weak. Clone sizes are given selectively: once, few, many, or a class where the clone is expanded.

j_gene: TRBJ1-3
abundance: -
v_gene: TRBV5-6
d_gene: -
CDR3nt: TGTGCCAGCAGCCCCCCTAATACCAACACCATATATTTT
CDR3aa: CASSPPNTNTIYF

j_gene: TRBJ1-2
abundance: -
v_gene: TRBV7-3
d_gene: TRBD1
CDR3nt: TGTGCCAGCAGCCAGGGGCCGGGACAGTGGACCTATGGCTACACCTTC
CDR3aa: CASSQGPGQWTYGYTF

j_gene: TRBJ2-3
abundance: once
v_gene: TRBV10-3
d_gene: TRBD1
CDR3nt: TGTGCCAGCAGTGATCGACAGGGGATAGATACGCAGTATTTT
CDR3aa: CASSDRQGIDTQYF

j_gene: TRBJ2-1
abundance: many
v_gene: TRBV19
d_gene: TRBD2
CDR3nt: TGTGCCAGTAGTATGGTTGGCGGACTAGCGGGGGACAATGAGCAGTTCTTC
CDR3aa: CASSMVGGLAGDNEQFF

j_gene: TRBJ2-7
abundance: -
v_gene: TRBV7-4
d_gene: -
CDR3nt: TGCGCCAGCAGCCAAGACGAATATGGGGAGCAGTACTTC
CDR3aa: CASSQDEYGEQYF

j_gene: TRBJ2-7
abundance: -
v_gene: TRBV7-8
d_gene: -
CDR3nt: TGTGCCAGCAGTCGGGCCCTCGGCTACGAGCAGTACTTC
CDR3aa: CASSRALGYEQYF

j_gene: TRBJ1-4
abundance: -
v_gene: TRBV7-3
d_gene: -
CDR3nt: TGTGCCAGCAGCTTAACGGGGTTGTCTAATGAAAAACTGTTTTTT
CDR3aa: CASSLTGLSNEKLFF

j_gene: TRBJ2-7
abundance: -
v_gene: TRBV2
d_gene: -
CDR3nt: TGTGCCAGCAAAAGGGAATACGAGCAGTACTTC
CDR3aa: CASKREYEQYF

j_gene: TRBJ2-5
abundance: -
v_gene: TRBV7-2
d_gene: -
CDR3nt: TGTGCCAGCAGCTTAGAGGGTGGGGAGACCCAGTACTTC
CDR3aa: CASSLEGGETQYF

j_gene: TRBJ1-4
abundance: -
v_gene: TRBV28
d_gene: -
CDR3nt: TGTGCCAGCAGTTTTTTGGGGGATGAAAAACTGTTTTTT
CDR3aa: CASSFLGDEKLFF

j_gene: TRBJ1-6
abundance: -
v_gene: TRBV7-2
d_gene: -
CDR3nt: TGTGCCAGCGCCATACAGGGAAATTCACCCCTCCACTTT
CDR3aa: CASAIQGNSPLHF

j_gene: TRBJ1-1
abundance: -
v_gene: TRBV19
d_gene: -
CDR3nt: TGTGCCAGTACCCCCGGTTTGGTCCTGGGAACGCTTAAAGCTTTCTTT
CDR3aa: CASTPGLVLGTLKAFF

j_gene: TRBJ1-1
abundance: -
v_gene: TRBV2
d_gene: -
CDR3nt: TGTGCCAGCAGTTTCGACCCGCGGGCACATGCTGAAGCTTTCTTT
CDR3aa: CASSFDPRAHAEAFF

j_gene: TRBJ2-2
abundance: once
v_gene: TRBV6-1
d_gene: -
CDR3nt: TGTGCCAGCAGTTACTCGTGGGGCGGGGAGCTGTTTTTT
CDR3aa: CASSYSWGGELFF

j_gene: TRBJ2-2
abundance: -
v_gene: TRBV4-2
d_gene: TRBD1
CDR3nt: TGTGCCAGCAGCGTCCGACAGGGGAGAGACACCGGGGAGCTGTTTTTT
CDR3aa: CASSVRQGRDTGELFF

j_gene: TRBJ1-4
abundance: many
v_gene: TRBV12-3/TRBV12-4
d_gene: -
CDR3nt: TGTGCCAGCAGTTTCAAGGCCACATTAAGAGGGGAAAAACTGTTTTTT
CDR3aa: CASSFKATLRGEKLFF

j_gene: TRBJ1-2
abundance: -
v_gene: TRBV29-1
d_gene: TRBD1
CDR3nt: TGCAGCGTTGAAGAGGAAGACAGGGGATACTATGGCTACACCTTC
CDR3aa: CSVEEEDRGYYGYTF

j_gene: TRBJ2-2
abundance: once
v_gene: TRBV18
d_gene: TRBD1
CDR3nt: TGTGCCAGCTCACCCTACGGGACAGGGTCGCGGGAGCTGTTTTTT
CDR3aa: CASSPYGTGSRELFF

j_gene: TRBJ2-5
abundance: -
v_gene: TRBV6-1
d_gene: -
CDR3nt: TGTGCCAGCCACCTGGGGACGGATGCGGAGACCCAGTACTTC
CDR3aa: CASHLGTDAETQYF

j_gene: TRBJ2-7
abundance: many
v_gene: TRBV7-9
d_gene: -
CDR3nt: TGTGCCAGCAGCTTAGCGGGGCAGGGAGTCAACGAGCAGTACTTC
CDR3aa: CASSLAGQGVNEQYF

j_gene: TRBJ2-7
abundance: -
v_gene: TRBV7-2
d_gene: -
CDR3nt: TGTGCCAACAGCAACTACGAGCAGTACTTC
CDR3aa: CANSNYEQYF

j_gene: TRBJ2-7
abundance: many
v_gene: TRBV5-1
d_gene: -
CDR3nt: TGCGCCAGCAGTGTAGGGATAGCCTACGAGCAGTACTTC
CDR3aa: CASSVGIAYEQYF

j_gene: TRBJ2-7
abundance: -
v_gene: TRBV19
d_gene: -
CDR3nt: TGTGCCAGTAGTATGGGACACCACTACGAGCAGTACTTC
CDR3aa: CASSMGHHYEQYF

j_gene: TRBJ2-7
abundance: few
v_gene: TRBV29-1
d_gene: TRBD1
CDR3nt: TGCAGCGTTGTTCCGGGACAGTTAACCTACGAGCAGTACTTC
CDR3aa: CSVVPGQLTYEQYF

j_gene: TRBJ1-1
abundance: few
v_gene: TRBV6-6
d_gene: TRBD1
CDR3nt: TGTGCCAGCAGTCATTGGGACAGGGGGACTGAAGCTTTCTTT
CDR3aa: CASSHWDRGTEAFF

j_gene: TRBJ1-5
abundance: many
v_gene: TRBV24-1
d_gene: -
CDR3nt: TGTGCCACCAGTGATTTGTGGCCAGGGTGGCAGCCCCAGCATTTT
CDR3aa: CATSDLWPGWQPQHF

j_gene: TRBJ2-3
abundance: -
v_gene: TRBV12-3/TRBV12-4
d_gene: TRBD2
CDR3nt: TGTGCCAGCAGTACTCCGGGACTAGCAGCAGATACGCAGTATTTT
CDR3aa: CASSTPGLAADTQYF

j_gene: TRBJ1-2
abundance: -
v_gene: TRBV10-3
d_gene: -
CDR3nt: TGTGCCATCAGGGAGAGGACAGACTATGGCTACACCTTC
CDR3aa: CAIRERTDYGYTF

j_gene: TRBJ1-4
abundance: -
v_gene: TRBV5-1
d_gene: TRBD1
CDR3nt: TGCGCCAGCAGTCGGGACAGCGGCCGGCTTGGGGAAAAACTGTTTTTT
CDR3aa: CASSRDSGRLGEKLFF

j_gene: TRBJ2-2
abundance: -
v_gene: TRBV12-3/TRBV12-4
d_gene: -
CDR3nt: TGTGCCAGCAGTTCAATAGGACACCATCGCACCGGGGAGCTGTTTTTT
CDR3aa: CASSSIGHHRTGELFF

j_gene: TRBJ2-1
abundance: -
v_gene: TRBV10-2
d_gene: -
CDR3nt: TGCGCCAGCAGTGGGTTAAGTGGTGAGACCAACGGGCAGTTCTTC
CDR3aa: CASSGLSGETNGQFF

j_gene: TRBJ2-1
abundance: -
v_gene: TRBV7-9
d_gene: -
CDR3nt: TGTGCCAGCAGCGAACTACAAGACTTGCAGTTCTTC
CDR3aa: CASSELQDLQFF

j_gene: TRBJ2-3
abundance: many
v_gene: TRBV12-3/TRBV12-4
d_gene: -
CDR3nt: TGTGCCAGCAGTATCACAGATACGCAGTATTTT
CDR3aa: CASSITDTQYF

j_gene: TRBJ1-2
abundance: many
v_gene: TRBV7-3
d_gene: TRBD1
CDR3nt: TGTGCCAGCAGCCCCGGGACAGGGGAAGGCTACACCTTC
CDR3aa: CASSPGTGEGYTF

j_gene: TRBJ2-7
abundance: -
v_gene: TRBV27
d_gene: TRBD2
CDR3nt: TGTGCCAGCAGGGGACTATCCTACGAGCAGTACTTC
CDR3aa: CASRGLSYEQYF

j_gene: TRBJ1-2
abundance: few
v_gene: TRBV2
d_gene: -
CDR3nt: TGTGCCAGCAGTGAAGGGGGCGCAGGCTATGGCTACACCTTC
CDR3aa: CASSEGGAGYGYTF

j_gene: TRBJ1-1
abundance: -
v_gene: TRBV20-1
d_gene: -
CDR3nt: TGCAGTGCTAGAGAGGCATTCACTGAAGCTTTCTTT
CDR3aa: CSAREAFTEAFF

j_gene: TRBJ1-3
abundance: few
v_gene: TRBV10-3
d_gene: -
CDR3nt: TGTGCCATCAGTGAACTAGGTTCTGGAAACACCATATATTTT
CDR3aa: CAISELGSGNTIYF

j_gene: TRBJ1-5
abundance: -
v_gene: TRBV7-2
d_gene: -
CDR3nt: TGTGCCAGCAGCTTAAGGGAAAGCAATCAGCCCCAGCATTTT
CDR3aa: CASSLRESNQPQHF

j_gene: TRBJ1-3
abundance: -
v_gene: TRBV6-5
d_gene: -
CDR3nt: TGTGCCAGCAGTTACCCGGGACGAGGAAACACCATATATTTT
CDR3aa: CASSYPGRGNTIYF

j_gene: TRBJ2-1
abundance: -
v_gene: TRBV10-3
d_gene: TRBD2
CDR3nt: TGTGCCAGCAACGTACTAGCGGGGGCCGATCTCAATGAGCAGTTCTTC
CDR3aa: CASNVLAGADLNEQFF

j_gene: TRBJ1-1
abundance: -
v_gene: TRBV9
d_gene: -
CDR3nt: TGTGCCTGCAGCTCTAGCGGCAGGGGCTGGACTGAAGCTTTCTTT
CDR3aa: CACSSSGRGWTEAFF

j_gene: TRBJ1-6
abundance: -
v_gene: TRBV6-5
d_gene: TRBD1
CDR3nt: TGTGCCAGCAGCTTGAAGACAGGGCTCTACTCACCCCTCCACTTT
CDR3aa: CASSLKTGLYSPLHF

j_gene: TRBJ1-2
abundance: -
v_gene: TRBV7-9
d_gene: -
CDR3nt: TGTGCCAGCAGCTTAGAAGACGGAGGGGTTTGGAACTATGGCTACACCTTC
CDR3aa: CASSLEDGGVWNYGYTF

j_gene: TRBJ2-5
abundance: -
v_gene: TRBV5-1
d_gene: TRBD2
CDR3nt: TGCGCCAGCAGCTTGGACAGCGGGAGCGGTAAGACCCAGTACTTC
CDR3aa: CASSLDSGSGKTQYF

j_gene: TRBJ2-3
abundance: -
v_gene: TRBV6-5
d_gene: -
CDR3nt: TGTGCCAGCAGTTACCTTTCAGGGGTGTTCACAGATACGCAGTATTTT
CDR3aa: CASSYLSGVFTDTQYF

j_gene: TRBJ2-7
abundance: many
v_gene: TRBV12-5
d_gene: TRBD1
CDR3nt: TGTGCTAGTGGTGCCCGGGACAGGGACTACGAGCAGTACTTC
CDR3aa: CASGARDRDYEQYF

j_gene: TRBJ2-3
abundance: few
v_gene: TRBV7-2
d_gene: TRBD2
CDR3nt: TGTGCCAGCAGCTTAAGCGGGGGCCTAGATACGCAGTATTTT
CDR3aa: CASSLSGGLDTQYF

j_gene: TRBJ1-3
abundance: once
v_gene: TRBV9
d_gene: -
CDR3nt: TGTGCCAGCAGCGTAAGGAACTCTGGAAACACCATATATTTT
CDR3aa: CASSVRNSGNTIYF

j_gene: TRBJ2-7
abundance: many
v_gene: TRBV6-2/TRBV6-3
d_gene: -
CDR3nt: TGTGCCAGCAGTTACTCGGACGAGCAGTACTTC
CDR3aa: CASSYSDEQYF

j_gene: TRBJ1-1
abundance: -
v_gene: TRBV2
d_gene: -
CDR3nt: TGTGCCAGCAGTGTGGCCGGGGACGGCACTGAAGCTTTCTTT
CDR3aa: CASSVAGDGTEAFF